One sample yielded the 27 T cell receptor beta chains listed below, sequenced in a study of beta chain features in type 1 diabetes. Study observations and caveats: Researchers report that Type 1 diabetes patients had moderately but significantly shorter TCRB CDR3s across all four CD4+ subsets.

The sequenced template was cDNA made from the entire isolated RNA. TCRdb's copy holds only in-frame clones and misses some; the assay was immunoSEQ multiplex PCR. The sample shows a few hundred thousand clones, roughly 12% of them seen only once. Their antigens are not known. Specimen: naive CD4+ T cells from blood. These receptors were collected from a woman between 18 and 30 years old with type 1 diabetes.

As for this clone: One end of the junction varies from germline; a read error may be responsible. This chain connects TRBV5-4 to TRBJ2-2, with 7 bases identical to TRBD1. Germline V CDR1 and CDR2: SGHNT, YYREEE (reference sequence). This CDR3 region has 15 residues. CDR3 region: CASSLETGNAGELFF. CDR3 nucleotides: TGTGCCAGCAGCTTGGAGACAGGGAACGCCGGGGAGCTGTTTTTT.

Here the CDR3 DNA reads TGTGCCAGCAGAGCCAATAGCAATCAGCCCCAGCATTTT. Translated: CASRANSNQPQHF. The V call is TRBV25-1, the J call TRBJ1-5; no clear D. The ends were cut back, 6 bases at V and 0 bases at J, with 6 bases in the middle. The CDR3 is made up of 13 amino acids. The germline V gene encodes CDR1 MGHDK and CDR2 SYGVNS.

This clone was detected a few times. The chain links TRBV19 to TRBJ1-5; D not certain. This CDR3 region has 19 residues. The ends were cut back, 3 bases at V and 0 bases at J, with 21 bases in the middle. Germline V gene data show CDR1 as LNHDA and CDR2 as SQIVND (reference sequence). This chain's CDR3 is CASSMRGVFLSGSNQPQHF. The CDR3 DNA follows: TGTGCCAGTAGTATGCGAGGAGTATTTCTGTCTGGTAGCAATCAGCCCCAGCATTTT.

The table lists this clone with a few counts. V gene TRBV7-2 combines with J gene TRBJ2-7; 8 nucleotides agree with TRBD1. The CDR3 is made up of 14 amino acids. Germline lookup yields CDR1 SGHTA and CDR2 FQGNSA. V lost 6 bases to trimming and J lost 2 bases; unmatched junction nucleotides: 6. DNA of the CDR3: TGTGCCAGCAGGTACACAGGGGGTGCCTACGAGCAGTACTTC. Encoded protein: CASRYTGGAYEQYF.

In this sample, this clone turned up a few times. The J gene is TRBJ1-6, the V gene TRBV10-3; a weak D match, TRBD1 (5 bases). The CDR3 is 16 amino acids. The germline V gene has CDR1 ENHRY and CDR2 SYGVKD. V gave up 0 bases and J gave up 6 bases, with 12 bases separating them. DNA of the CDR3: TGTGCCATCAGTGAGTCGGGGGGACGGGGTAATTCACCCCTCCACTTT. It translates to CAISESGGRGNSPLHF.

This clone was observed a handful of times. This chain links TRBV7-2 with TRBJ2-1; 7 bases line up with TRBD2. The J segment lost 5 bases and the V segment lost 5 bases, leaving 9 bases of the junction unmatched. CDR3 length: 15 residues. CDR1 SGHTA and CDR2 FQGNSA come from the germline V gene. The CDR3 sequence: CASSQLGGGDNEQFF. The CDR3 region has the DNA TGTGCCAGCAGCCAGCTGGGCGGGGGTGACAATGAGCAGTTCTTC.

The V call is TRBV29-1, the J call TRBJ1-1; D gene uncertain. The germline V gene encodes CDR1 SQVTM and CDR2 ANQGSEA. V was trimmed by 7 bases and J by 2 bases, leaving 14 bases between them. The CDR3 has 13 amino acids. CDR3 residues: CSGWRNQNTEAFF. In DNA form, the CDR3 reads TGCAGCGGATGGAGGAACCAAAACACTGAAGCTTTCTTT.

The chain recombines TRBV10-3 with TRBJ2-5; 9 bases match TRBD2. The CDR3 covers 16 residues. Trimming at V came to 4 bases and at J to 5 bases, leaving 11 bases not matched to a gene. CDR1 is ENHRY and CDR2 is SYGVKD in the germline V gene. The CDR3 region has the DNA TGTGCCATCAGTGTACTCGCGGGAGGGCCCGGTGAGACCCAGTACTTC. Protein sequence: CAISVLAGGPGETQYF.

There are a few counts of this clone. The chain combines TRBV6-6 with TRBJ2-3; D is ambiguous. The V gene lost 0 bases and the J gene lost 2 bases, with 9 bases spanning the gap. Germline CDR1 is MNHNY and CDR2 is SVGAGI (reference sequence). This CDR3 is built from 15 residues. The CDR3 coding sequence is TGTGCCAGCAGTTACTCGCTGGTAGTCACAGATACGCAGTATTTT. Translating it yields CASSYSLVVTDTQYF.

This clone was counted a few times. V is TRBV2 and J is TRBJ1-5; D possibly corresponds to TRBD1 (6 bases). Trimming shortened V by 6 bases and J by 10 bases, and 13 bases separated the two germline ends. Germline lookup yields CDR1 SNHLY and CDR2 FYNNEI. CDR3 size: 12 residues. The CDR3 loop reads CASRDSYGPQHF. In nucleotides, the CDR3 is TGTGCCAGCAGGGACAGCTATGGTCCCCAGCATTTT.

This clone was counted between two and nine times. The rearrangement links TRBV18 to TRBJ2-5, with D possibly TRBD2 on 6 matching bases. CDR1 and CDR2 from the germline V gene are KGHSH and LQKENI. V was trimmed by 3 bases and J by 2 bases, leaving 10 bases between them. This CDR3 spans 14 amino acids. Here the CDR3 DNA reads TGTGCCAGCTCACCGCCGGCGGGGCAAGAGACCCAGTACTTC. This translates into CASSPPAGQETQYF. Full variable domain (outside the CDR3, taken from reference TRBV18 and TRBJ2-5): NAGVMQNPRHLVRRRGQEARLRCSPMKGHSHVYWYRQLPEEGLKFMVYLQKENIIDESGMPKERFSAEFPKEGPSILRIQQVVRGDSAAYFCASSPPAGQETQYFGPGTRLLVL.

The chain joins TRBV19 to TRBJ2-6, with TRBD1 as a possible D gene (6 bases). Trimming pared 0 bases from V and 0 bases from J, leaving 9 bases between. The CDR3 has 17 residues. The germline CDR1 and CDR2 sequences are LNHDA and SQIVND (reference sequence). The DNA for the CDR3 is TGTGCCAGTAGTATAGAGGGGGCAGACTCTGGGGCCAACGTCCTGACTTTC. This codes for CASSIEGADSGANVLTF.

The CDR3 nucleotides are TGCGCCAGCACGCTAGCGGGAGGGAATGAGCAGTTCTTC. Its protein product is CASTLAGGNEQFF. This chain links TRBV5-1 with TRBJ2-1, with 12 nucleotides matching TRBD2. With 6 bases clipped from V and 7 bases from J, the junction kept 2 bases outside the gene matches. The V gene's germline CDR1 is SGHRS and CDR2 YFSETQ. This CDR3 has 13 amino acids.

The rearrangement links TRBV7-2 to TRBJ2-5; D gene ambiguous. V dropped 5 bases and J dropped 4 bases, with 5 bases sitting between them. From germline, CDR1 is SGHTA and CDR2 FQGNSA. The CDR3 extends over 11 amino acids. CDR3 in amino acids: CASSPVETQYF. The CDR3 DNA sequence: TGTGCCAGCAGCCCCGTAGAGACCCAGTACTTC. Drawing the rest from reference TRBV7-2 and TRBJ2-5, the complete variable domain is GAGVSQSPSNKVTEKGKDVELRCDPISGHTALYWYRQSLGQGLEFLIYFQGNSAPDKSGLPSDRFSAERTGGSVSTLTIQRTQQEDSAVYLCASSPVETQYFGPGTRLLVL.

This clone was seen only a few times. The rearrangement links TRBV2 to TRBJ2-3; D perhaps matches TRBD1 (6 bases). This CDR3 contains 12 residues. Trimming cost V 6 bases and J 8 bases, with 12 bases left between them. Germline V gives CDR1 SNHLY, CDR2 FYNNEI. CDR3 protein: CASRQGRATQYF. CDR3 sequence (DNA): TGTGCCAGCAGACAGGGACGGGCTACGCAGTATTTT.

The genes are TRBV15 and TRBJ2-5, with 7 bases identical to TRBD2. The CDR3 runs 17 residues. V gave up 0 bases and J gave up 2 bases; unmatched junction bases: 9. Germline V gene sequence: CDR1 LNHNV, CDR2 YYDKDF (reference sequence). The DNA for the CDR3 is TGTGCCACCAGCAGAGATCCGGCTAGCGGAACACAAGAGACCCAGTACTTC. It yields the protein CATSRDPASGTQETQYF.

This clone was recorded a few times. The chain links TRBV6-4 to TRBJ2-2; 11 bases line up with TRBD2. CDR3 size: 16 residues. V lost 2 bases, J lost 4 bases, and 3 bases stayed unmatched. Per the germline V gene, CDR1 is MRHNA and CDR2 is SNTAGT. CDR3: CASSDATSGTTGELFF. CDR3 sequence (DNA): TGTGCCAGCAGTGACGCGACTAGCGGGACCACCGGGGAGCTGTTTTTT.

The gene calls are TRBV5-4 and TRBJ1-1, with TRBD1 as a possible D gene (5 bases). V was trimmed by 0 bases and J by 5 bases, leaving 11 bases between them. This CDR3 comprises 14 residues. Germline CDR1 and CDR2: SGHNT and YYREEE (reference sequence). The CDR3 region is CASSLVGVSTEAFF. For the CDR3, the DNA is TGTGCCAGCAGCTTGGTAGGGGTTTCGACTGAAGCTTTCTTT.

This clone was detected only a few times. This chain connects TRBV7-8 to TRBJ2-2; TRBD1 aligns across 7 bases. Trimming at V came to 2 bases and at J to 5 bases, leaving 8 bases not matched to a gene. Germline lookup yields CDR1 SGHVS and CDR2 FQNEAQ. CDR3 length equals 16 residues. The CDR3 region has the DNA TGTGCCAGCAGCTTACGTGGGGACAGACAGACCGGGGAGCTGTTTTTT. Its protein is CASSLRGDRQTGELFF.

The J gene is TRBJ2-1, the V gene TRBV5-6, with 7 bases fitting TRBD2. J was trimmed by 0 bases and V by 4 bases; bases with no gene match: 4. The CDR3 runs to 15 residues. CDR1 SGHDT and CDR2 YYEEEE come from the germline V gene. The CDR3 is CASSGASGSYNEQFF. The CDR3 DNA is TGTGCCAGCAGCGGGGCTAGCGGCTCCTACAATGAGCAGTTCTTC. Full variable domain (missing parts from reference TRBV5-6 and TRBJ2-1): DAGVTQSPTHLIKTRGQQVTLRCSPKSGHDTVSWYQQALGQGPQFIFQYYEEEERQRGNFPDRFSGHQFPNYSSELNVNALLLGDSALYLCASSGASGSYNEQFFGPGTRLTVL.

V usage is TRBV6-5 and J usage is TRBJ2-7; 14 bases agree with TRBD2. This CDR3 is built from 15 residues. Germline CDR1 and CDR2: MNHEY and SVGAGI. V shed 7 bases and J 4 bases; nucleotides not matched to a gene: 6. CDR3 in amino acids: CASTTGTSGSYEQYF. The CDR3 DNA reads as TGTGCCAGCACCACCGGGACTAGCGGGAGTTACGAGCAGTACTTC.

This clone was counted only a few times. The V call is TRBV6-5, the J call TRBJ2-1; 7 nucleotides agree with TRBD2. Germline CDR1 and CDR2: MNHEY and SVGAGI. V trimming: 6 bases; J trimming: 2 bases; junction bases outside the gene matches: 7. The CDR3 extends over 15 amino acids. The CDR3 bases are TGTGCCAGCAGAAGTAGCGGGCTAACCTACAATGAGCAGTTCTTC. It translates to CASRSSGLTYNEQFF.

The CDR3, as DNA: TGCGCCAGCAGTCAATCGGCTCCGGGACAGGGAAGGGGAAACTATGGCTACACCTTC. Protein sequence: CASSQSAPGQGRGNYGYTF. The rearrangement uses TRBV23-1 and TRBJ1-2; 9 bases match TRBD1. TRBV23-1 carries the ORF label, with uncertain function. CDR3 length: 19 amino acids. V was clipped by 0 bases and J by 2 bases; unmatched bases: 13.

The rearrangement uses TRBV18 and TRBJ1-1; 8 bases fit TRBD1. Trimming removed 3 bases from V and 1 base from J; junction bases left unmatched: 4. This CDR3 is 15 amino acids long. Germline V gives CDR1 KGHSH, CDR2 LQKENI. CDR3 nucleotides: TGTGCCAGCTCACCCTGGGACAGGTCGAACACTGAAGCTTTCTTT. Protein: CASSPWDRSNTEAFF.

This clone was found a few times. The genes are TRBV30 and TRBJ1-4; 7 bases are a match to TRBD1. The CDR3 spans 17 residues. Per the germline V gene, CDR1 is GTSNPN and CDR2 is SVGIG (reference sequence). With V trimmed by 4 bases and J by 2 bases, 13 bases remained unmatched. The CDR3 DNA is TGTGCCTGGAAGGCTGGTCCCGGGACAGCGACTAATGAAAAACTGTTTTTT. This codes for CAWKAGPGTATNEKLFF.

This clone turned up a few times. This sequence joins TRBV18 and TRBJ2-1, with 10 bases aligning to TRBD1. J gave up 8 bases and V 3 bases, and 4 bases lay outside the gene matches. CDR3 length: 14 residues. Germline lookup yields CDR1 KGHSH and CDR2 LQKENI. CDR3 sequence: CASSPRTGGDEQFF. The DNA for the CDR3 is TGTGCCAGCTCACCCAGGACAGGGGGTGATGAGCAGTTCTTC.

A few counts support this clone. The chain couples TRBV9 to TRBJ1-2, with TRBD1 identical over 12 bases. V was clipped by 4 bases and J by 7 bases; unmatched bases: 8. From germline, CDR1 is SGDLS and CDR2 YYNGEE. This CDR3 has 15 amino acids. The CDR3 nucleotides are TGTGCCAGCAGCACCTTGGGACAGGGGGCTTCTGGCTACACCTTC. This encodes CASSTLGQGASGYTF.